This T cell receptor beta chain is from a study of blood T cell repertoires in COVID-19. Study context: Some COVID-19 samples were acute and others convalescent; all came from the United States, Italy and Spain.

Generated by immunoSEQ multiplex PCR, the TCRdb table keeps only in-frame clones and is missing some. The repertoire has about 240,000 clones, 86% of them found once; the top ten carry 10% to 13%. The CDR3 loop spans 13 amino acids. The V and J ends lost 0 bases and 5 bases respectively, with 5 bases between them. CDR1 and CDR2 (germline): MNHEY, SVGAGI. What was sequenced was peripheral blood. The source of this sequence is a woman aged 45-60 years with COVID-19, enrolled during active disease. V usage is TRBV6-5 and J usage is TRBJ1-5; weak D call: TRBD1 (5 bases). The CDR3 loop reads CASSYSRDQPQHF. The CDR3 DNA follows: TGTGCCAGCAGTTACTCCAGGGATCAGCCCCAGCATTTT.